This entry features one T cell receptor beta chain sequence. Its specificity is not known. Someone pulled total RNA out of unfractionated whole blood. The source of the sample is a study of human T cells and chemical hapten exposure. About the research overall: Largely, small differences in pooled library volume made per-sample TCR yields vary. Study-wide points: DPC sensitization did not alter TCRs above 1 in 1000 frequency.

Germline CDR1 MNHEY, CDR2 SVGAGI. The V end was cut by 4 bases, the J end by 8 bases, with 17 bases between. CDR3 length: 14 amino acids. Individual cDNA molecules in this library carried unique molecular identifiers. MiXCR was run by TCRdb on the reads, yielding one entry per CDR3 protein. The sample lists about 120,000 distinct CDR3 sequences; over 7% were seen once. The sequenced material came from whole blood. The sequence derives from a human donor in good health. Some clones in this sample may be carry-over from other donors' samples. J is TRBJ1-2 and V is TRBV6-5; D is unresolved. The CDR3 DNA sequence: TGTGCCAGCAGTTCCCGAAGCAGCGCCCTCGGCTACACCTTC. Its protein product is CASSSRSSALGYTF.